This T cell receptor (beta chain) stems from a study of long-term antiretroviral therapy in people with HIV. V shed 4 bases, J shed 5 bases, and the junction held 7 bases outside the gene matches. CDR3 length: 15 residues. Germline values: CDR1 MRHNA, CDR2 SNTAGT. Version v3.0 of the immunoSEQ assay ran at survey level. Here immunoSEQ multiplex PCR was the method, and the copy in TCRdb shows in-frame clones only, minus some. The table records 15,000 to 20,000 clones, around 81% of them present only once. The material sequenced was unsorted PBMCs, taken 0.3 years before starting antiretroviral therapy. This chain links TRBV6-4 with TRBJ2-1; 8 nucleotides line up with TRBD1. The receptor's source is a man over 45 with HIV. Written as DNA, the CDR3 is TGTGCCAGCAGTGTTACAGGGGGATCAAACAATGAGCAGTTCTTC. Encoded protein: CASSVTGGSNNEQFF.